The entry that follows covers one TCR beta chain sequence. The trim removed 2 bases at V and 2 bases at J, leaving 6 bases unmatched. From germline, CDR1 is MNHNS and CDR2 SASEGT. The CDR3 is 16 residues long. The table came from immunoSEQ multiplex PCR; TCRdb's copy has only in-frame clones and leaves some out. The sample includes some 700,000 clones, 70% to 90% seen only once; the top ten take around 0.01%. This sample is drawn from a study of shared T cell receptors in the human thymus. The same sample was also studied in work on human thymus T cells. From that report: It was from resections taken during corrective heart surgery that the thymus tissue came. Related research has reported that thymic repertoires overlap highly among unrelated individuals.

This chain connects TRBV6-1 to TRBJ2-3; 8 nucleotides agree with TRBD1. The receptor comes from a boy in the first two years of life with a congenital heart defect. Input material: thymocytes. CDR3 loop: CASSERDRTNTDTQYF. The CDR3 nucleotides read TGTGCCAGCAGTGAACGGGACAGGACCAACACAGATACGCAGTATTTT.